This TCR beta chain was documented in a study of identical twins. Via MiXCR, TCRdb re-called the 5' RACE reads, giving one row per CDR3 protein. The table lists about 150,000 distinct CDR3 sequences, roughly 3.5% of them singletons. This clonotype was counted at least ten times. This CDR3 comprises 15 residues. Germline loops: CDR1 DFQATT, CDR2 SNEGSKA (reference sequence). The J segment lost 3 bases and the V segment lost 3 bases, leaving 8 bases of the junction unmatched. Healthy Caucasians made up all donors. The rearrangement joins TRBV20-1 to TRBJ1-3; 7 nucleotides line up with TRBD1. Input material: memory T cells sorted from blood. This clonotype originated in a man younger than 35 in good health. CDR3 protein: CSASGDRVFGNTIYF. CDR3 sequence (DNA): TGCAGTGCTAGTGGCGACAGGGTCTTTGGAAACACCATATATTTT.